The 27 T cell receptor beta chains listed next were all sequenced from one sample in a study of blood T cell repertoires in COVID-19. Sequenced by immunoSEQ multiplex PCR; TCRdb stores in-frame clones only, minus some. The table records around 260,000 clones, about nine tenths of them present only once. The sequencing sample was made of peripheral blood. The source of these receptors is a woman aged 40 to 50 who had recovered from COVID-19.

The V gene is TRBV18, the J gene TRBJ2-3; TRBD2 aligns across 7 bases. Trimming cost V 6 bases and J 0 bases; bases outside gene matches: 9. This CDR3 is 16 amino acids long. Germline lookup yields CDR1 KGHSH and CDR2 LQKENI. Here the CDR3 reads CASSPRTSLSTDTQYF. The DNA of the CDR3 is TGTGCCAGCTCCCCGAGGACTAGTCTTAGCACAGATACGCAGTATTTT.

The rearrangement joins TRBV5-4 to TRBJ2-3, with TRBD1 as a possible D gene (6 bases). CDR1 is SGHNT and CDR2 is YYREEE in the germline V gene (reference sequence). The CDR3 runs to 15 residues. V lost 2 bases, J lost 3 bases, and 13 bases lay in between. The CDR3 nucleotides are TGTGCCAGCAGCTTTTTCGGGCAGGGGACAGATACGCAGTATTTT. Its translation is CASSFFGQGTDTQYF.

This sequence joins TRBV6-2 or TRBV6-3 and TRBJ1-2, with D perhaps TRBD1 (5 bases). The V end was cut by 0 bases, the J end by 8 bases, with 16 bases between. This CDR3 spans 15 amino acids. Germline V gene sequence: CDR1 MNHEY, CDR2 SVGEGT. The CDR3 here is CASSYSSQGLTGYTF. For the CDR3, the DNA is TGTGCCAGCAGTTACTCGTCGCAGGGACTTACAGGCTACACCTTC.

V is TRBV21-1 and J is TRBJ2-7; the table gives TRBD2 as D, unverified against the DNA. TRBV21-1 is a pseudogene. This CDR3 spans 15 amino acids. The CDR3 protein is CASSKEASGTYEQYF. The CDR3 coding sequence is TGTGCCAGCAGCAAAGAAGCTAGCGGTACCTACGAGCAGTACTTC.

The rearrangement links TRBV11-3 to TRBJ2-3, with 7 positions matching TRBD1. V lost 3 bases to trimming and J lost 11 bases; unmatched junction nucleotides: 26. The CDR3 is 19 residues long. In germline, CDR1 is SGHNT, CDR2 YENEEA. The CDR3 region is CASSFDGIARPGGMLGQYF. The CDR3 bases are TGTGCCAGCAGCTTTGATGGGATTGCCCGCCCAGGGGGAATGTTGGGGCAGTATTTT.

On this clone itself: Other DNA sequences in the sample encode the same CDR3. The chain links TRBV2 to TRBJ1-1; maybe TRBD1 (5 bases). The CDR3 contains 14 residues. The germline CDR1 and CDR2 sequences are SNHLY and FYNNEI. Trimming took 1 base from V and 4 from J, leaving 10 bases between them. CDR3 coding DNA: TGTGCCAGCAGTGAAGGCGGGGGAGGCACTGAAGCTTTCTTT. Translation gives CASSEGGGGTEAFF.

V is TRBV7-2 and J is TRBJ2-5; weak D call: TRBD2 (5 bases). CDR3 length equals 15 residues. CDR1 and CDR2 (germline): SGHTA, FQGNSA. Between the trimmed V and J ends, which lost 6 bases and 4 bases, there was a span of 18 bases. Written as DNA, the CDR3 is TGTGCCAGCAGTTTCCAACTAGAGAGCAGAGAGACCCAGTACTTC. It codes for CASSFQLESRETQYF.

CDR3 amino acids: CASSQDTTSGRARSYEQYF. The CDR3 DNA reads TGCGCCAGCAGCCAAGATACGACTAGCGGGAGGGCCAGGTCCTACGAGCAGTACTTC. The genes are TRBV4-1 and TRBJ2-7, with 14 bases lining up with TRBD2. Germline CDR1 is MGHRA and CDR2 is YSYEKL. Germline trimming cut 0 bases from V and 1 base from J; bases unmatched to any gene: 8. The CDR3 has 19 amino acids.

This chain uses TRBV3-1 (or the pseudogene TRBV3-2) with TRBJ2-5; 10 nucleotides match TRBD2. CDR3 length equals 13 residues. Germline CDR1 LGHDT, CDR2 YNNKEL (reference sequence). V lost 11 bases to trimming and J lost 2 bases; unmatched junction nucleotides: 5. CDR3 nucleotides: TGTGCCGCCGGGACTAGCGCACAAGAGACCCAGTACTTC. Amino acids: CAAGTSAQETQYF.

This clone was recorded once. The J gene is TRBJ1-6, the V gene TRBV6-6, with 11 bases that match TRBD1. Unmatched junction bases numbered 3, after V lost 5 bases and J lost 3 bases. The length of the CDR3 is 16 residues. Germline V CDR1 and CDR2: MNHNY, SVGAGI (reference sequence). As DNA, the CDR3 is TGTGCCAGCAGTGTGGACAGGGGGCTCTATAATTCACCCCTCCACTTT. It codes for CASSVDRGLYNSPLHF.

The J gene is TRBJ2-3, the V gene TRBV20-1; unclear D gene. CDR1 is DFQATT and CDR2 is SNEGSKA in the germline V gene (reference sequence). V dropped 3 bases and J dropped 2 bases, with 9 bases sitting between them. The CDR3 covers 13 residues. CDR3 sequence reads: CSASVQATDTQYF. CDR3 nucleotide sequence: TGCAGTGCTAGTGTGCAGGCCACAGATACGCAGTATTTT.

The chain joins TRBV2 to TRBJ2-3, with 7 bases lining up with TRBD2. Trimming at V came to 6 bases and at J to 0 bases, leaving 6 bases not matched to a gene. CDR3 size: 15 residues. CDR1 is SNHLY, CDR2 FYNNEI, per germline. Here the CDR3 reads CASSKRDPSTDTQYF. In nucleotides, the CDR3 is TGTGCCAGCAGCAAGCGGGACCCCAGCACAGATACGCAGTATTTT.

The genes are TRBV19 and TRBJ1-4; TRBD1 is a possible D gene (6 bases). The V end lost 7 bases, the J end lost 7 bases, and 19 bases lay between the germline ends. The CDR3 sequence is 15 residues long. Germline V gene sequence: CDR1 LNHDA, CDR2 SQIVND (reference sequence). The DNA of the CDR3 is TGTGCCAGTACCCCGCGGGGGCCCGGGGTTGAAAAACTGTTTTTT. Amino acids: CASTPRGPGVEKLFF.

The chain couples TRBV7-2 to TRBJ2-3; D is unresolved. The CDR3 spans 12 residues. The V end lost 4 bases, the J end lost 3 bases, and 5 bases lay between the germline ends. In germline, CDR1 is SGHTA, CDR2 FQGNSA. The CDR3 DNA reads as TGTGCCAGCAGCTCCTATACAGATACGCAGTATTTT. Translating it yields CASSSYTDTQYF.

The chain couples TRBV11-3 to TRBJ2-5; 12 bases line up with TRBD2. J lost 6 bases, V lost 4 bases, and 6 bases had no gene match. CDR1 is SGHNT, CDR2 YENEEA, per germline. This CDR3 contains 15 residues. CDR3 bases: TGTGCCAGCAGCTCCCCGACTAGCGGGAGACAGACCCAGTACTTC. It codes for CASSSPTSGRQTQYF.

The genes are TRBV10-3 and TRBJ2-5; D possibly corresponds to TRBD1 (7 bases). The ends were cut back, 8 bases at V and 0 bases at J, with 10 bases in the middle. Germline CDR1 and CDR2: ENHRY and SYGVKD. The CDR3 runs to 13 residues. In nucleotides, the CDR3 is TGTGCCATCGGGGGGACAGACCAAGAGACCCAGTACTTC. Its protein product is CAIGGTDQETQYF.

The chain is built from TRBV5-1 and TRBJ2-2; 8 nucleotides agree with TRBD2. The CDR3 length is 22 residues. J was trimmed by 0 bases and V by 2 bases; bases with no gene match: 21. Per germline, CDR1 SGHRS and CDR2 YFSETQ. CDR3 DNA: TGCGCCAGCAGCTTTGAATCCCTTAGCTGGGGCGGGAGGCCCTCGAACACCGGGGAGCTGTTTTTT. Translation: CASSFESLSWGGRPSNTGELFF.

The CDR3 DNA is TGTGCCATCAGTGTGTCAGGGGGCTACGAGCAGTACTTC. It translates to CAISVSGGYEQYF. The V call is TRBV10-3, the J call TRBJ2-7; TRBD1 matches 7 bases. The V and J ends lost 4 bases and 3 bases, in that order; junction bases with no gene match: 3. CDR1 and CDR2 from the germline V gene are ENHRY and SYGVKD. This CDR3 spans 13 amino acids.

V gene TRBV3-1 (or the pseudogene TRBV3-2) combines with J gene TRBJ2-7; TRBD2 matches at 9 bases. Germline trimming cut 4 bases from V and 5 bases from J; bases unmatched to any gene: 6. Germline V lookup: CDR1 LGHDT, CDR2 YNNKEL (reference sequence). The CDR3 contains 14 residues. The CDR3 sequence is CASSLREGSHEQYF. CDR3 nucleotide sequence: TGTGCCAGCAGCCTGCGGGAGGGCAGCCACGAGCAGTACTTC.

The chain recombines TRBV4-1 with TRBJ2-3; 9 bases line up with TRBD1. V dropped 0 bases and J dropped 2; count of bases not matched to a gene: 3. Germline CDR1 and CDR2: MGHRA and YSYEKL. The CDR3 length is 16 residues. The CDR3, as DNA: TGCGCCAGCAGCCAAGATCGGGACAGGGCCACAGATACGCAGTATTTT. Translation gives CASSQDRDRATDTQYF.

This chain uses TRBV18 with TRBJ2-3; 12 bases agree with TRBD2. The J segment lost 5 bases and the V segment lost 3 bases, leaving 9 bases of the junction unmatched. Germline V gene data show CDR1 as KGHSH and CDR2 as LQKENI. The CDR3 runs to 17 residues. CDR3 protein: CASSPSSGRAVRDTQYF. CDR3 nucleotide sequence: TGTGCCAGCTCACCGTCTAGCGGGAGGGCCGTACGAGATACGCAGTATTTT. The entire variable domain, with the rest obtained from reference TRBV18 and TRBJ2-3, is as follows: NAGVMQNPRHLVRRRGQEARLRCSPMKGHSHVYWYRQLPEEGLKFMVYLQKENIIDESGMPKERFSAEFPKEGPSILRIQQVVRGDSAAYFCASSPSSGRAVRDTQYFGPGTRLTVL.

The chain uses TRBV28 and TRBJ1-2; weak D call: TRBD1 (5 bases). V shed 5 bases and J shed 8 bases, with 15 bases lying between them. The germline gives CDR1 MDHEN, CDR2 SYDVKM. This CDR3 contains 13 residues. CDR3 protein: CASSIPAGQGYTF. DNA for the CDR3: TGTGCCAGCAGTATCCCGGCAGGGCAGGGCTACACCTTC.

The CDR3 nucleotides read TGTGCCAGCAGCGTAGGGGACAGCTACAATGAGCAGTTCTTC. It encodes CASSVGDSYNEQFF. The chain uses TRBV9 and TRBJ2-1; TRBD1 agrees at 7 bases. This CDR3 is built from 14 residues. The V gene end was trimmed by 0 bases and the J gene end by 3 bases; junction bases not matched to a gene: 0. Per the germline V gene, CDR1 is SGDLS and CDR2 is YYNGEE.

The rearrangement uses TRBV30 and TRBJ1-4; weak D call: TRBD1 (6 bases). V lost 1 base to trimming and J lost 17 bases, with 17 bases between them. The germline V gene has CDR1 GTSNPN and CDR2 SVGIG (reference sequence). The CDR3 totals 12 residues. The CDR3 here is CAWSGTDEGVFF. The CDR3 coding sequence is TGTGCCTGGAGTGGGACGGACGAGGGGGTCTTTTTT.

The CDR3 bases are TGTGCCAGCAGGACAGTCTCTGGAAACACCATATATTTT. Protein: CASRTVSGNTIYF. The chain carries TRBV5-8 and TRBJ1-3, with a tentative D call TRBD1 (5 bases). Trimming pared 5 bases from V and 0 bases from J, leaving 6 bases between. This CDR3 comprises 13 residues. CDR1 is SGHTS and CDR2 is YDEGEE in the germline V gene.

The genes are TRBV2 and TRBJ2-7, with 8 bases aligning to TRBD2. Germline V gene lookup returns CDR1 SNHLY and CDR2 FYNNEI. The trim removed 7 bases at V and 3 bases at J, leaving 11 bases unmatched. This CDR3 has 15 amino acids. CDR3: CASILSLAGVYEQYF. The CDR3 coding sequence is TGTGCCAGCATTCTTTCGCTAGCGGGTGTCTACGAGCAGTACTTC.

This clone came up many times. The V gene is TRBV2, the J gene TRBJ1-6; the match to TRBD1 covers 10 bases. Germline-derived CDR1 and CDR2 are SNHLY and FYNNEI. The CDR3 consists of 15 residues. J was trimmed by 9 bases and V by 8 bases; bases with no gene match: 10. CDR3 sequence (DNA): TGTGCCAGCTCCGAGGACAGGGGGGATGGTTCACCCCTCCACTTT. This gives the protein CASSEDRGDGSPLHF.